This T cell receptor beta chain was profiled in a study of cytomegalovirus exposure and HLA in healthy donors (dated by TCRdb to about 2017). As for the study more broadly: According to an earlier analysis of a few hundred of the donors, some 180 million T cells yielded roughly 100 million unique TCR beta sequences and about 300 Gb of sequence data. A later genetic analysis used genome-wide SNP genotypes for about 65% of the 666 donors, treating that subset as a discovery cohort. In an earlier analysis of 500 to 650 of the donors, high-throughput TCR beta sequencing was used to judge whether each TCR beta V gene segment behaved as functional or pseudogenic. Typing coverage differed by locus: A, B, C, DRB1 and DQB1 were typed in about 629-640 donors, DQA1 in about 560, DPA1 in roughly 590, and DPB1 in just under 490. Four or five DR-DQ haplotypes were treated as single units for association and clustering because of strong linkage in the cohort. Roughly 290 gigabases of sequencing data and 70 million to 100 million unique TCR sequences made up an early release that covered some 640 HLA-typed donors. To study patterns of TCR occurrence, a later analysis re-analyzed previously published TCR beta repertoires from hundreds of donors and added high-resolution HLA genotyping. High-throughput TCR immunosequencing, statistical association of individual TCRs with disease status, and machine learning were combined to predict cytomegalovirus infection status. Besides the first cohort of roughly 700 subjects, a separate validation cohort made up of 90 to 150 different subjects was used. Donor age, sex, ethnicity and CMV serostatus were collected together with the repertoire data. The later analysis used no new phenotypic data to find candidate immune exposures, relying instead on TCR beta sequences and their occurrence across donors. The study was designed to test whether signatures of past pathogen exposure could be identified by cataloging public T cell receptors. Of the 398 genotyped donors, approximately 82% fell in the genetic ancestry cluster associated with self-reported Caucasian donors. Among roughly 400 genotyped donors of the cohort, an average of approximately 240,000 unique TCR beta nucleotide sequences was sequenced per donor, of which about 18% were non-productive. Class I and class II HLA loci were covered by the typing at four-digit resolution. The study used immunosequencing to profile the T cell repertoires of more than 650 subjects and linked those repertoires to cytomegalovirus serostatus. Every repertoire in the discovery cohort had been generated on one and the same sequencing platform.

The cohort comprised several hundred healthy bone marrow donors. At the time of sampling, all cohort members were nominally healthy, though unrecorded immune exposures were likely present. The donor tested CMV seronegative and was one of the 352 seronegative cohort members. A peripheral blood sample was provided by each donor, and peripheral blood mononuclear cells were used for TCR beta sequencing. The Qiagen DNeasy Blood Extraction Kit was used to extract genomic DNA from the blood cell samples. The library was produced with the immunoSEQ multiplex PCR assay. For the multiplex PCR, a mixture combining 60 forward primers for TCR Vbeta segments and 13 reverse primers for TCR Jbeta segments was used. The CDR3 region of rearranged TCR beta genes was amplified from genomic DNA with a multiplex PCR assay. The Illumina HiSeq System was used to sequence the amplified TCR beta libraries as 87-base-pair reads. In the original analysis: A later analysis tallied 75 million to 95 million unique TCR beta chains across the 666 repertoires, and approximately 12 million of those chains were shared by two or more donors. A nearest-neighbor algorithm error-corrected the raw reads and collapsed the reads into unique sequences, merging closely related sequences to remove PCR and sequencing errors. Alignment of CDR3 sequences to IMGT reference sequences was used to assign V, D and J gene segments. Each retained sequence needed at least a six-nucleotide match to both a V gene segment and a J gene segment. A rearrangement counted as productive if the CDR3 had no stop codons and remained in frame with V and J, and every other rearrangement counted as non-productive. Following IMGT convention, CDR3 was defined as the stretch from the second conserved V-encoded cysteine to the conserved J-encoded phenylalanine. Sequences without an unambiguous match to a single V gene segment were excluded from the earlier analysis of about 600 of the donors. An earlier analysis of 587 of the donors called V segments functional above 56.7% productive rearrangements and segregating when the between-donor standard deviation exceeded 5%. A statistical classification framework was developed to diagnose cytomegalovirus status using the catalog of TCR beta chain sequences. In a later analysis, TCR nucleotide sequences were compared against IMGT/GENE-DB human TR gene sequences so that V and J genes could be assigned. In a later analysis, CDR3 sequences and most-parsimonious VDJ recombination scenarios were assigned using the TCRdist pipeline. In a later analysis, every TCR beta chain was defined by the combination of its CDR3 amino acid sequence and its V-gene family, and reads without a unique V-gene family were dropped. A later analysis removed several hundred highly shared, low-generation-probability nucleotide sequences to deal with suspected cross-contamination and a sequencing artifact. A later analysis calculated a clonal expansion index for each public chain from normalized within-repertoire ranks of inferred template counts. A later analysis computed generation probabilities with a VDJ recombination model fitted to out-of-frame rearrangements, and checked the results against IGoR. A later analysis scored TCR-TCR, TCR-HLA and TCR-CMV co-occurrence with hypergeometric tests, applying a repertoire-size bias correction to TCR pairs. In a later analysis, false discovery rates were estimated by permuting HLA or CMV assignments 20 times. In a later analysis, co-occurring TCRs were grouped using DBSCAN, and TCRdist sequence similarity was added for clustering within HLA-allele-positive subsets. Repertoires with fewer than 30,000 or more than 120,000 public chains were left out of co-occurrence clustering, as were several repertoires with anomalous nucleotide sharing. This immuneACCESS table, as held by TCRdb, lists in-frame sequences with V and J called but not all clones. Of the missing ones, under half trace to an unresolved V gene in checked studies; the others have no known cause. The V and J calls and clone size come from that table; D and trimming were worked out from the DNA. This sample is represented by around 220,000 clones; around 80% of them were singletons. The ten largest make up 0.2% to 0.25% of the sample.

Summary of the overall study and its limitations: Across donors, most TCR sequences were observed very rarely, whereas some public TCRs were present in many individuals. Because HLA typing was unavailable for some donors at each locus, only the typed subset was used in association tests. In both the original and validation cohorts, the classifier was reported to diagnose cytomegalovirus status with high specificity and sensitivity. In an earlier analysis of around 600 of the donors, most TCR beta V segments appeared in productive rearrangements about 87% or about 30% of the time, broadly matching IMGT annotations. In vitro tests confirmed that a few of the cytomegalovirus-associated TCR beta chains recognize cytomegalovirus antigens. Only TCR beta chains were sequenced in this cohort, and the absence of alpha or paired-chain data limited detectable features. A later analysis found that most CMV-associated TCR beta chains appeared HLA-restricted, with HLA associations seemingly driven largely by CMV exposure. Correlated functional status among segregating V segments might be attributable to linkage disequilibrium, but an unknown experimental factor could not be ruled out. When HLA alleles, especially DR and DQ, strongly co-occurred, attributing TCR associations to individual alleles was difficult. Because counts were too low, around 18 rarely observed V segments, including chromosome 9 orphons, were left out of the earlier analysis of 587 of the donors. According to a later analysis, TCR association rates differed among HLA loci, with DRB1 alleles showing the most associated TCRs and HLA-C alleles showing the fewest. A cluster of highly shared sequence variants was judged likely to be a technical artifact of the sequencing pipeline. CMV serostatus was the only immune exposure information available for the cohort. The study listed approximately 150 TCR beta chains as associated with cytomegalovirus. The authors suggested that the approach could potentially be extended to other disease states and immunological phenotypes. According to a later analysis, parvovirus B19, influenza, CMV and Epstein-Barr virus appeared linked to several top co-occurrence clusters. Presence/absence analyses assumed roughly uniform sequencing depth across donors, an assumption that may not hold. At a false discovery rate of 0.05, a later analysis linked approximately 18,000 TCR beta sequences to specific HLA alleles. A later analysis found that HLA-associated TCR beta chains were more clonally expanded and had lower generation probabilities than equally common non-associated chains. A further reported finding was that TCR beta sequences accurately predicted the HLA-A and HLA-B alleles for most subjects in the first cohort. Because the 87-base-pair reads could not distinguish some IMGT-functional V segments, including TRBV6-2 and TRBV6-3, those segments were excluded. According to a later genetic analysis, donors in an Asian-associated ancestry cluster had fewer N-insertions in productive TCRs than the roughly 660-donor mean. A later genetic analysis associated a missense DCLRE1C variant with V-gene and J-gene trimming of TCR beta chains, and an independent cohort replicated the association.

There are 16 amino acids in the CDR3, from cysteine to phenylalanine inclusive. Just the 48-base CDR3 DNA is kept, in frame starting at base 1. CDR1 and CDR2 are read off the germline V gene as SGDLS and YYNGEE. Compared with germline, V lacks 0 bases and J lacks 7 bases; bases without a gene match: 6. The table lists this clone with a few counts. The specificity of this receptor is unknown. No much larger clonotype is one base removed from it; base qualities were not supplied. The sequence came from a girl aged 2-10 years in good health and CMV-seronegative. Sequenced input: PBMCs. This chain is built from TRBV9 and TRBJ1-4; a stretch of 10 junction bases matches TRBD1. This receptor has the CDR3 CASSVGGRTGGEKLFF. The DNA reads TGTGCCAGCAGCGTAGGAGGACGGACAGGGGGTGAAAAACTGTTTTTT.